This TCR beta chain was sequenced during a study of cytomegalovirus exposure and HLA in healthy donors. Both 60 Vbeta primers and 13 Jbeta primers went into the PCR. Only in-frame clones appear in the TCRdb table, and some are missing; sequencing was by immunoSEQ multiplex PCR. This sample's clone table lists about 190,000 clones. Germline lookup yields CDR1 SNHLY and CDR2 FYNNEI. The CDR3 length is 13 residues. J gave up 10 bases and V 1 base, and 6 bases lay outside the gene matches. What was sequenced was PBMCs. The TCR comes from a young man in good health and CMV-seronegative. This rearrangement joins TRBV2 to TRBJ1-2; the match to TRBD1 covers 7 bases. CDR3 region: CASSEGQGVDYTF. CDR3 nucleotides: TGTGCCAGCAGTGAAGGGCAGGGGGTTGACTACACCTTC.